This paragraph reports one T cell receptor beta chain. The antigen is unknown. The data were obtained in a study of cytomegalovirus exposure and HLA in healthy donors. Study observations and caveats: In vitro testing confirmed three CMV-associated chains as specific for CMV antigens.

CDR1 is ENHRY and CDR2 is SYGVKD in the germline V gene. The CDR3 covers 11 residues. Deletions cut 3 bases from V and 9 bases from J, with 7 bases between. 60 Vbeta and 13 Jbeta primers were used in PCR. The protocol was immunoSEQ multiplex PCR, while the TCRdb copy is restricted to in-frame clones and leaves out a portion. The sample comprises approximately 160,000 clones, more than 65% of which are singletons, and about 1.6% rests with the top ten. Specimen: PBMCs. This sequence originates from a male donor in good health and CMV-seronegative. The chain links TRBV10-3 to TRBJ2-3; possible D gene TRBD1, 5 bases. CDR3 coding DNA: TGTGCCATCAGTGACAGGGAAACGCAGTATTTT. Translation gives CAISDRETQYF.